This T cell receptor (beta chain) was identified during a study of early stage breast cancer tumors. The study, taken as a whole, reports: In about 90% of the 16 patients, blood comparison separated tumor from normal breast. Bulk DNA sequencing of unsorted cells missed chain pairing and markers.

This clone was seen just once. The antigen is unknown. Some clones are missing from TCRdb's copy, which holds only in-frame ones; the method was immunoSEQ multiplex PCR. The data hold 45,000 to 60,000 clones, with approximately 80% observed a single time. In germline, CDR1 is SGHTA, CDR2 FQGNSA. The CDR3 is made up of 14 amino acids. Deletions cut 5 bases from V and 3 bases from J, with 13 bases between. The receptor was isolated from a person aged 45 to 59 with breast cancer. Sequencing input: blood. The chain uses TRBV7-2 and TRBJ1-1; no definite D call. In DNA form, the CDR3 reads TGTGCCAGCAGCCTAGGCCTGGGAGACACTGAAGCTTTCTTT. It translates to CASSLGLGDTEAFF.